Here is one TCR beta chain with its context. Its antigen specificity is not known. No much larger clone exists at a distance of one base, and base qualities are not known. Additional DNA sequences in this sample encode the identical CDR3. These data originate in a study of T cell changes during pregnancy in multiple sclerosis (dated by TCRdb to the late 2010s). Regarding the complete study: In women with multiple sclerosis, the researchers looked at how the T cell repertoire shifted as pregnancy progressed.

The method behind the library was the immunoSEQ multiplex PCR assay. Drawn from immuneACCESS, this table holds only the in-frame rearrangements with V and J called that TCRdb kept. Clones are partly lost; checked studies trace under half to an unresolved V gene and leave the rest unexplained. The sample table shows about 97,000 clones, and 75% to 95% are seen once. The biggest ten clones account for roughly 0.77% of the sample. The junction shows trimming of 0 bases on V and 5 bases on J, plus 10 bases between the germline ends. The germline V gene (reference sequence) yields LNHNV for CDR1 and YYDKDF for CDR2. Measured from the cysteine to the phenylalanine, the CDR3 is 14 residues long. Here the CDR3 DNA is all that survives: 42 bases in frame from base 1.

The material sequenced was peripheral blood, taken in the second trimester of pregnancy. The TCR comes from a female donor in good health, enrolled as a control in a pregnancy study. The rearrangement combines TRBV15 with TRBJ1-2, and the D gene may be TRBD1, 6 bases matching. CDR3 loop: CATSRDRGGYGYTF. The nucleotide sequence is TGTGCCACCAGCAGAGACAGGGGTGGGTATGGCTACACCTTC.